One sample yielded the 24 T cell receptor beta chains listed below, sequenced in a study of cytomegalovirus exposure and HLA in healthy donors. The PCR employed 60 Vbeta primers together with 13 Jbeta primers. Libraries were prepared by immunoSEQ multiplex PCR; TCRdb keeps only in-frame clonotypes and omits some of them. Recorded here are some 70,000 clones; the top ten clones represent around 7.5%. The sample comprised PBMCs. The receptors were sampled from a female donor in good health and CMV-seropositive.

This chain connects TRBV2 to TRBJ2-3, with a tentative D call TRBD1 (5 bases). The V and J ends lost 5 bases and 2 bases respectively, with 14 bases between them. The length of the CDR3 is 15 residues. Germline CDR1 is SNHLY and CDR2 is FYNNEI. The CDR3 DNA reads TGTGCCAGCAGTCGACAGTCATTCCACACAGATACGCAGTATTTT. This codes for CASSRQSFHTDTQYF.

The rearrangement joins TRBV7-8 to TRBJ2-7; 8 positions match TRBD1. The ends lost 2 bases at V and 4 bases at J; junction bases unmatched: 13. Looked up from germline, CDR1 is SGHVS and CDR2 is FQNEAQ. This CDR3 has 17 residues. CDR3 nucleotide sequence: TGTGCCAGCAGCTTAACGCTCGGGACAGGAAACGTATACGAGCAGTACTTC. Translating it yields CASSLTLGTGNVYEQYF. Full variable domain (rest looked up from reference TRBV7-8 and TRBJ2-7): GAGVSQSPRYKVAKRGQDVALRCDPISGHVSLFWYQQALGQGPEFLTYFQNEAQLDKSGLPSDRFFAERPEGSVSTLKIQRTQQEDSAVYLCASSLTLGTGNVYEQYFGPGTRLTVT.

The chain has TRBV6-1 and TRBJ1-2, with 9 positions matching TRBD1. V lost 2 bases to trimming and J lost 14 bases; unmatched junction nucleotides: 9. Germline V gives CDR1 MNHNS, CDR2 SASEGT. The CDR3 is 13 amino acids. Here the CDR3 reads CASSELGQGTRTF. The CDR3, as DNA: TGTGCCAGCAGTGAACTAGGACAGGGGACGCGGACCTTC.

This chain connects TRBV4-3 to TRBJ1-4; TRBD1 matches 8 bases. The CDR3 sequence is 17 residues long. J gave up 7 bases and V 1 base, and 11 bases lay outside the gene matches. The germline CDR1 and CDR2 sequences are LGHNA and YSLEER. Here the CDR3 DNA reads TGCGCCAGCAGCCAAGTCTGGACAGGGCTCGGTGGTGAAAAACTGTTTTTT. It is translated as CASSQVWTGLGGEKLFF.

This chain uses TRBV30 with TRBJ1-5, with TRBD1 as a possible D gene (6 bases). The CDR3 length is 12 residues. V gave up 5 bases and J gave up 5 bases, with 10 bases separating them. CDR1 is GTSNPN and CDR2 is SVGIG in the germline V gene (reference sequence). The CDR3 region is CAWGQHHQPQHF. CDR3 DNA: TGTGCCTGGGGACAGCACCATCAGCCCCAGCATTTT.

CDR3 sequence (DNA): TGTGCCAGTAGCCCCCATGGGACTAGCGGGAGTGGGGTCTACAATGAGCAGTTCTTC. It specifies CASSPHGTSGSGVYNEQFF. V is TRBV19 and J is TRBJ2-1; 14 bases align to TRBD2. This CDR3 is 19 amino acids long. The V gene end was trimmed by 6 bases and the J gene end by 3 bases; junction bases not matched to a gene: 13. Per the germline V gene, CDR1 is LNHDA and CDR2 is SQIVND (reference sequence).

This sequence joins TRBV6-1 and TRBJ2-5, with 9 bases that match TRBD1. The CDR3 runs 14 residues. CDR1 is MNHNS and CDR2 is SASEGT in the germline V gene. V trimming: 5 bases; J trimming: 5 bases; junction bases outside the gene matches: 6. The CDR3 nucleotides are TGTGCCAGCAGTAGCCGGGACAGGGCGGAGACCCAGTACTTC. It encodes CASSSRDRAETQYF.

The gene calls are TRBV2 and TRBJ1-1; D unclear. Germline-derived CDR1 and CDR2 are SNHLY and FYNNEI. The CDR3 extends over 13 amino acids. Trimming removed 6 bases from V and 1 base from J, with 9 bases in between. CDR3 residues: CASRRQPNTEAFF. The CDR3 DNA sequence: TGTGCCAGCAGAAGACAACCGAACACTGAAGCTTTCTTT. The full variable domain, with the rest looked up from reference TRBV2 and TRBJ1-1, is EPEVTQTPSHQVTQMGQEVILRCVPISNHLYFYWYRQILGQKVEFLVSFYNNEISEKSEIFDDQFSVERPDGSNFTLKIRSTKLEDSAMYFCASRRQPNTEAFFGQGTRLTVV.

The genes are TRBV5-4 and TRBJ1-5, with D unclear. Trimming took off 4 bases at V and 1 base at J, with 12 bases between the two ends. This CDR3 contains 15 residues. CDR1 SGHNT and CDR2 YYREEE come from the germline V gene (reference sequence). The CDR3 DNA follows: TGTGCCAGCAGCCTGACACCGGGGAGCAATCAGCCCCAGCATTTT. This translates into CASSLTPGSNQPQHF.

The chain carries TRBV6-6 and TRBJ1-6; a possible D gene is TRBD1 (5 bases). The V and J ends lost 1 base and 6 bases respectively, with 10 bases between them. This CDR3 has 15 residues. Germline V lookup: CDR1 MNHNY, CDR2 SVGAGI (reference sequence). The CDR3 protein is CASSYLAQGNSPLHF. DNA for the CDR3: TGTGCCAGCAGTTACTTGGCCCAGGGTAATTCACCCCTCCACTTT.

V is TRBV7-2 and J is TRBJ1-1, with a possible D match to TRBD1 (6 bases). Germline V lookup: CDR1 SGHTA, CDR2 FQGNSA. V was clipped by 6 bases and J by 1 base, with 12 bases between them. The CDR3 sequence is 14 residues long. Written as DNA, the CDR3 is TGTGCCAGCAGGCCCGGGACATCGAACACTGAAGCTTTCTTT. It codes for CASRPGTSNTEAFF.

This CDR3 reads CASSLGGAGGQDTQYF. CDR3 sequence (DNA): TGTGCCAGCAGCTTAGGGGGGGCAGGGGGGCAGGATACGCAGTATTTT. V gene TRBV7-2 combines with J gene TRBJ2-3; D is possibly TRBD1 (7 bases). This CDR3 is built from 16 residues. Per the germline V gene, CDR1 is SGHTA and CDR2 is FQGNSA. Trimming left V 1 base short and J 6 bases short, with 17 bases between.

V gene TRBV7-2 combines with J gene TRBJ2-3, with D possibly TRBD1 on 6 matching bases. Germline CDR1 SGHTA, CDR2 FQGNSA. CDR3 length: 16 amino acids. Deletions cut 7 bases from V and 0 bases from J, with 17 bases between. The CDR3 is CASTKNAGVSTDTQYF. CDR3 DNA: TGTGCCAGCACCAAGAATGCAGGGGTTAGCACAGATACGCAGTATTTT.

CDR3 protein: CASSPGTEYSGNTIYF. CDR3 bases: TGTGCCAGCAGTCCCGGGACAGAATACTCTGGAAACACCATATATTTT. The J gene is TRBJ1-3, the V gene TRBV2; TRBD1 aligns across 7 bases. V shed 5 bases, J shed 0 bases, and the junction held 7 bases outside the gene matches. The length of the CDR3 is 16 residues. The V gene's germline CDR1 is SNHLY and CDR2 FYNNEI.

The J gene is TRBJ1-6, the V gene TRBV5-6, with a possible D match to TRBD1 (5 bases). With 0 bases removed from V and 5 bases from J, the gap between germline ends came to 15 bases. Germline V lookup: CDR1 SGHDT, CDR2 YYEEEE. This CDR3 contains 17 residues. CDR3 sequence reads: CASSLGGLDLNNSPLHF. In DNA, the CDR3 is TGTGCCAGCAGCTTGGGGGGCCTCGACTTGAATAATTCACCCCTCCACTTT.

The chain recombines TRBV7-9 with TRBJ1-5, with TRBD1 identical over 9 bases. The length of the CDR3 is 15 residues. J lost 7 bases, V lost 3 bases, and 7 bases had no gene match. From germline, CDR1 is SEHNR and CDR2 FQNEAQ (reference sequence). The CDR3 spells CASSLGQGFLQPQHF. The CDR3, as DNA: TGTGCCAGCAGCTTGGGACAGGGATTCTTGCAGCCCCAGCATTTT.

This chain joins TRBV5-1 and TRBJ2-7; D call uncertain. The CDR3 runs to 13 residues. CDR1 is SGHRS and CDR2 is YFSETQ in the germline V gene. V was trimmed by 0 bases and J by 1 base, leaving 5 bases between them. The CDR3 DNA reads as TGCGCCAGCAGCTTGGGGCAGTCCTACGAGCAGTACTTC. Translated: CASSLGQSYEQYF.

The chain has TRBV5-1 and TRBJ1-2, with 7 bases identical to TRBD1. CDR3 size: 14 residues. V lost 5 bases to trimming and J lost 2 bases; unmatched junction nucleotides: 6. Germline CDR1 is SGHRS and CDR2 is YFSETQ. Here the CDR3 reads CASSPGQMNYGYTF. The CDR3 coding sequence is TGCGCCAGCAGTCCGGGACAGATGAACTATGGCTACACCTTC.

The chain has TRBV30 and TRBJ2-1, with 7 bases aligning to TRBD1. The CDR3 has 15 residues. With V trimmed by 0 bases and J by 7 bases, 9 bases remained unmatched. CDR1 is GTSNPN, CDR2 SVGIG, per germline (reference sequence). The CDR3 sequence: CAWSVRGGLGNEQFF. The DNA of the CDR3 is TGTGCCTGGAGTGTACGAGGGGGCCTTGGGAATGAGCAGTTCTTC.

The chain employs TRBV29-1 and TRBJ2-3; 10 bases fit TRBD2. Unmatched junction bases numbered 14, after V lost 7 bases and J lost 4 bases. The CDR3 has 16 residues. Germline assignment: CDR1 SQVTM and CDR2 ANQGSEA. The CDR3 nucleotides are TGCAGCGCTGCGCCCGAATTAGCGGGAGGCGCAGATACGCAGTATTTT. As protein: CSAAPELAGGADTQYF.

V is TRBV5-4 and J is TRBJ1-2; 8 bases match TRBD1. This CDR3 comprises 15 residues. CDR1 is SGHNT, CDR2 YYREEE, per germline (reference sequence). The V and J ends lost 4 bases and 5 bases, in that order; junction bases with no gene match: 10. The CDR3 region is CASSQTGEPGYGYTF. CDR3 DNA sequence: TGTGCCAGCAGCCAGACAGGGGAGCCTGGGTATGGCTACACCTTC.

The chain combines TRBV19 with TRBJ2-7; 7 bases fit TRBD2. The CDR3 consists of 14 residues. Looked up from germline, CDR1 is LNHDA and CDR2 is SQIVND (reference sequence). V gave up 11 bases and J gave up 0 bases; unmatched junction bases: 10. This chain's CDR3 is CAASAASGSYEQYF. The DNA for the CDR3 is TGTGCCGCCTCTGCGGCTAGCGGCTCCTACGAGCAGTACTTC.

The chain links TRBV11-3 to TRBJ1-1; TRBD1 matches 7 bases. Germline trimming cut 6 bases from V and 2 bases from J; bases unmatched to any gene: 3. The CDR3 loop spans 13 amino acids. CDR1 is SGHNT and CDR2 is YENEEA in the germline V gene. The CDR3 coding sequence is TGTGCCAGCAGTCGACAGGGAAACACTGAAGCTTTCTTT. Translation gives CASSRQGNTEAFF.

V usage is TRBV4-1 and J usage is TRBJ2-2, with D maybe TRBD2 (5 bases). With 0 bases removed from V and 7 bases from J, the gap between germline ends came to 15 bases. The CDR3 contains 16 residues. The V gene's germline CDR1 is MGHRA and CDR2 YSYEKL. The DNA for the CDR3 is TGCGCCAGCAGCCAAGATTTAGGCGGGTCGGGCGGGGAGCTGTTTTTT. Its translation: CASSQDLGGSGGELFF.